The 31 T cell receptor beta chains in this list originate from one sample, sequenced in a study of cytomegalovirus exposure and HLA in healthy donors. The study ran its PCR with 60 Vbeta and 13 Jbeta primers. Some clones are missing from TCRdb's copy, which holds only in-frame ones; the method was immunoSEQ multiplex PCR. The sample records 98,000 or so clones, roughly 76% being singletons. The sequencing input was PBMCs. The receptors derive from a man in his forties or fifties in good health and CMV-seronegative.

The chain employs TRBV6-1 and TRBJ2-3; TRBD1 aligns across 11 bases. This CDR3 spans 14 amino acids. V dropped 4 bases and J dropped 4; count of bases not matched to a gene: 1. Germline V CDR1 and CDR2: MNHNS, SASEGT. The CDR3 reads CASSVDRGPDTQYF. CDR3 in DNA: TGTGCCAGCAGTGTGGACAGGGGGCCAGATACGCAGTATTTT.

The chain couples TRBV7-2 to TRBJ2-7; perhaps TRBD2 as D (6 bases). This CDR3 has 15 residues. Trimming removed 5 bases from V and 3 bases from J, with 17 bases in between. Germline values: CDR1 SGHTA, CDR2 FQGNSA. The CDR3 DNA reads TGTGCCAGCAGCCCAACCTGGGGGGTGATCTACGAGCAGTACTTC. It yields the protein CASSPTWGVIYEQYF.

A single count supports this clone. The J gene is TRBJ2-1, the V gene TRBV10-2, with D unresolved. Trimming took 6 bases from V and 5 from J, leaving 5 bases between them. CDR1 WSHSY and CDR2 SAAADI come from the germline V gene. The CDR3 is 11 residues long. This chain's CDR3 is CASRRNNEQFF. In nucleotides, the CDR3 is TGCGCCAGCAGGCGTAACAATGAGCAGTTCTTC.

The chain uses TRBV4-1 and TRBJ2-7; 8 bases fit TRBD1. CDR3 length: 14 amino acids. V dropped 3 bases and J dropped 3; count of bases not matched to a gene: 4. Germline-derived CDR1 and CDR2 are MGHRA and YSYEKL. The CDR3 sequence: CASSQGQELYEQYF. The CDR3 DNA reads TGCGCCAGCAGCCAGGGACAGGAACTCTACGAGCAGTACTTC.

The rearrangement uses TRBV9 and TRBJ2-3; TRBD1 agrees at 11 bases. This CDR3 contains 16 residues. Germline V gene sequence: CDR1 SGDLS, CDR2 YYNGEE. Trimming took 5 bases from V and 1 from J; bases not matched to a gene: 6. Written as DNA, the CDR3 is TGTGCCAGCAGTGAAGGACAGGGGGCTGGCACAGATACGCAGTATTTT. It is translated as CASSEGQGAGTDTQYF.

This chain uses TRBV19 with TRBJ2-7; no firm D call. The CDR3 runs 13 residues. V was pared by 1 base and J by 2 bases, with 6 bases between. Per germline, CDR1 LNHDA and CDR2 SQIVND (reference sequence). CDR3 nucleotide sequence: TGTGCCAGTAGTATAGTCTTAGCCTACGAGCAGTACTTC. Residues: CASSIVLAYEQYF.

This chain joins TRBV7-9 and TRBJ1-4; no definite D call. V lost 1 base, J lost 3 bases, and 6 bases lay in between. This CDR3 is built from 14 residues. CDR1 and CDR2 (germline): SEHNR, FQNEAQ (reference sequence). CDR3 in amino acids: CASSLVAANEKLFF. The CDR3 DNA is TGTGCCAGCAGCTTAGTAGCAGCTAATGAAAAACTGTTTTTT.

V gene TRBV7-2 combines with J gene TRBJ2-7; D might be TRBD2 (6 bases). From germline, CDR1 is SGHTA and CDR2 FQGNSA. V dropped 0 bases and J dropped 2 bases, with 11 bases sitting between them. This CDR3 has 15 residues. CDR3 loop: CASSLAGGNPYEQYF. For the CDR3, the DNA is TGTGCCAGCAGCTTAGCGGGCGGGAATCCCTACGAGCAGTACTTC.

This chain uses TRBV6-1 with TRBJ1-4; 9 bases line up with TRBD1. V was pared by 5 bases and J by 5 bases, with 6 bases of the junction left unmatched. This CDR3 region has 15 residues. CDR1 and CDR2 (germline): MNHNS, SASEGT. The CDR3, as DNA: TGTGCCAGCAGTAGGGACAGGGCGCCGAATGAAAAACTGTTTTTT. It specifies CASSRDRAPNEKLFF.

This chain connects TRBV6-1 to TRBJ1-2, with D maybe TRBD1 (5 bases). V was pared by 3 bases and J by 3 bases, with 14 bases between. CDR1 and CDR2 (germline): MNHNS, SASEGT. The CDR3 sequence is 15 residues long. The CDR3 protein is CASSESGTDYYGYTF. As DNA, the CDR3 is TGTGCCAGCAGTGAGTCCGGGACTGACTACTATGGCTACACCTTC.

This clone has a handful of counts. V and J are TRBV9 and TRBJ1-3; weak D call: TRBD1 (6 bases). From germline, CDR1 is SGDLS and CDR2 YYNGEE. Trimming shortened V by 1 base and J by 6 bases, and 17 bases separated the two germline ends. There are 16 residues in the CDR3. CDR3 protein: CASSVWGGSEPNTIYF. The CDR3 DNA reads as TGTGCCAGCAGCGTATGGGGGGGCTCAGAGCCAAACACCATATATTTT.

This clone was detected once. The chain employs TRBV11-2 and TRBJ2-1, with TRBD2 matching over 11 bases. The V gene's germline CDR1 is SGHAT and CDR2 FQNNGV. This CDR3 is 16 amino acids long. Trimming at V came to 4 bases and at J to 6 bases, leaving 8 bases not matched to a gene. The CDR3 here is CASSSIAGGPSNEQFF. As DNA, the CDR3 is TGTGCCAGCAGCTCCATAGCGGGGGGGCCGTCCAATGAGCAGTTCTTC.

V gene TRBV6-4 combines with J gene TRBJ2-5; possible D gene TRBD1, 6 bases. The CDR3 is 13 residues long. CDR1 and CDR2 (germline): MRHNA, SNTAGT. With 4 bases removed from V and 5 bases from J, the gap between germline ends came to 11 bases. CDR3 in DNA: TGTGCCAGCAGTGCCCCGAGGGGGGAGACCCAGTACTTC. Residues: CASSAPRGETQYF.

The gene calls are TRBV7-2 and TRBJ2-7; unclear D gene. In germline, CDR1 is SGHTA, CDR2 FQGNSA. V lost 1 base, J lost 2 bases, and 9 bases lay in between. This CDR3 region has 14 residues. CDR3: CASSLDPGPYEQYF. CDR3 DNA sequence: TGTGCCAGCAGCTTAGATCCGGGTCCCTACGAGCAGTACTTC.

This clone was counted a few times. This chain uses TRBV29-1 with TRBJ2-7; no firm D call. Per the germline V gene, CDR1 is SQVTM and CDR2 is ANQGSEA. This CDR3 region has 12 residues. V lost 4 bases and J 0 bases, leaving 7 bases between the germline ends. The CDR3 DNA sequence: TGCAGCGTTGCGGGTAGCTCCTACGAGCAGTACTTC. Its translation: CSVAGSSYEQYF.

This chain uses TRBV9 with TRBJ2-2, with 7 bases matching TRBD2. V trimming: 4 bases; J trimming: 4 bases; junction bases outside the gene matches: 13. The CDR3 loop spans 17 amino acids. Germline-derived CDR1 and CDR2 are SGDLS and YYNGEE. The CDR3: CASSPRLALSSTGELFF. The CDR3 nucleotides read TGTGCCAGCAGCCCCCGACTAGCCCTGAGCTCCACCGGGGAGCTGTTTTTT.

The chain links TRBV9 to TRBJ1-6, with TRBD1 identical over 8 bases. Germline-derived CDR1 and CDR2 are SGDLS and YYNGEE. This CDR3 region has 15 residues. V trimming: 3 bases; J trimming: 7 bases; junction bases outside the gene matches: 6. The CDR3 loop reads CASSAQGAPNSPLHF. In nucleotides, the CDR3 is TGTGCCAGCAGCGCCCAGGGGGCTCCCAATTCACCCCTCCACTTT.

V usage is TRBV4-3 and J usage is TRBJ2-1; TRBD1 matches at 8 bases. Per the germline V gene, CDR1 is LGHNA and CDR2 is YSLEER. This CDR3 is built from 17 residues. The V gene end was trimmed by 3 bases and the J gene end by 7 bases; junction bases not matched to a gene: 14. The chain's CDR3 is CASSHSFRTGISNEQFF. CDR3 nucleotides: TGCGCCAGCAGCCACAGCTTTAGGACAGGGATATCAAATGAGCAGTTCTTC.

In its sample, this clone was seen once. This chain joins TRBV2 and TRBJ2-2, with 8 bases identical to TRBD2. Germline CDR1 and CDR2: SNHLY and FYNNEI. Losses at the gene ends were 6 bases for V and 5 bases for J; bases not matched to a gene: 5. The CDR3 extends over 14 amino acids. CDR3: CASRGPSGTGELFF. In DNA, the CDR3 is TGTGCCAGCAGGGGACCTAGCGGGACCGGGGAGCTGTTTTTT.

This clone has more than one count but fewer than ten. The chain couples TRBV14 to TRBJ2-1, with D maybe TRBD1 (5 bases). V was shortened by 4 bases and J by 2 bases, with 9 bases between the two germline ends. Germline V CDR1 and CDR2: SGHDN, FVKESK. There are 14 residues in the CDR3. The CDR3 here is CASSPSRAYNEQFF. The CDR3, as DNA: TGTGCCAGCAGCCCGAGCAGGGCCTACAATGAGCAGTTCTTC.

This chain links TRBV27 with TRBJ2-1; 7 bases agree with TRBD1. Germline loops: CDR1 MNHEY, CDR2 SMNVEV (reference sequence). The junction had 11 bases not matched to a gene; V was cut back by 0 bases and J by 12 bases. The CDR3 length is 15 residues. The CDR3 loop reads CASSLSVAGGEWQFF. As DNA, the CDR3 is TGTGCCAGCAGTTTATCGGTAGCAGGGGGAGAATGGCAGTTCTTC.

The J gene is TRBJ1-2, the V gene TRBV28; 7 bases agree with TRBD1. Trimming removed 5 bases from V and 4 bases from J; junction bases left unmatched: 7. Germline loops: CDR1 MDHEN, CDR2 SYDVKM. There are 14 residues in the CDR3. CDR3 amino acids: CASSPGTVLYGYTF. The CDR3 DNA follows: TGTGCCAGCAGTCCCGGGACAGTCCTCTATGGCTACACCTTC.

Notes on this clone: One end of the junction varies from germline; a read error may be responsible. The chain joins TRBV7-9 to TRBJ2-3; 8 nucleotides match TRBD1. The CDR3 runs to 14 residues. Germline CDR1 and CDR2: SEHNR and FQNEAQ (reference sequence). The CDR3 is CSSKTGANTDTQYF. The CDR3 DNA reads as TGTTCCAGCAAGACAGGGGCCAACACAGATACGCAGTATTTT.

The rearrangement joins TRBV18 to TRBJ1-5, with a tentative D call TRBD1 (5 bases). V dropped 1 base and J dropped 0 bases, with 7 bases sitting between them. The CDR3 is 15 residues long. CDR1 is KGHSH and CDR2 is LQKENI in the germline V gene. CDR3: CASSPRRDSNQPQHF. The CDR3 nucleotides read TGTGCCAGCTCACCACGCAGGGATAGCAATCAGCCCCAGCATTTT.

V is TRBV7-2 and J is TRBJ2-5; tentatively, D is TRBD1 (5 bases). The CDR3 loop spans 14 amino acids. V lost 2 bases, J lost 5 bases, and 12 bases lay in between. From germline, CDR1 is SGHTA and CDR2 FQGNSA. The CDR3 loop reads CASSLKGARETQYF. DNA of the CDR3: TGTGCCAGCAGCTTAAAAGGGGCGAGGGAGACCCAGTACTTC.

In this sample, this clone turned up a few times. The J gene is TRBJ1-5, the V gene TRBV27; TRBD1 matches at 7 bases. CDR3 length: 13 residues. The trim removed 8 bases at V and 7 bases at J, leaving 8 bases unmatched. Germline V lookup: CDR1 MNHEY, CDR2 SMNVEV (reference sequence). CDR3 sequence reads: CASGDRPHQPQHF. The DNA of the CDR3 is TGTGCCAGCGGGGACAGACCCCACCAGCCCCAGCATTTT.

V usage is TRBV11-2 and J usage is TRBJ2-3; D is possibly TRBD1 (5 bases). This CDR3 region has 12 residues. Germline V gives CDR1 SGHAT, CDR2 FQNNGV. Trimming took 5 bases from V and 6 from J, leaving 9 bases between them. The CDR3 sequence is CASSPAGDTQYF. CDR3 DNA: TGTGCCAGCAGCCCAGCAGGGGATACGCAGTATTTT.

The chain couples TRBV4-3 to TRBJ2-2; 8 positions match TRBD1. Germline V gene data show CDR1 as LGHNA and CDR2 as YSLEER. The CDR3 runs 15 residues. J gave up 7 bases and V 1 base, and 5 bases lay outside the gene matches. The CDR3 bases are TGCGCCAGCAGCCAAGTGGACAGGGTCGGCGGGGAGCTGTTTTTT. This encodes CASSQVDRVGGELFF.

The J gene is TRBJ2-7, the V gene TRBV27, with D unclear. In germline, CDR1 is MNHEY, CDR2 SMNVEV (reference sequence). Trimming took 3 bases from V and 9 from J, leaving 15 bases between them. The CDR3 spans 13 residues. The CDR3 is CASSFVPTDGQYF. CDR3 nucleotides: TGTGCCAGCAGTTTTGTTCCTACCGATGGGCAGTACTTC.

The count of this clone is one. Germline and junction disagree at one end, which may indicate a read error. The chain joins TRBV7-9 to TRBJ1-5; D possibly corresponds to TRBD1 (6 bases). CDR3 length equals 14 residues. Germline V gene sequence: CDR1 SEHNR, CDR2 FQNEAQ (reference sequence). CDR3 amino acids: CSSSLAGGNQPQHF. CDR3 sequence (DNA): TGTTCCAGCAGCTTAGCAGGGGGCAATCAGCCCCAGCATTTT. Based on the CDR3 plus reference TRBV7-9 and TRBJ1-5, the full variable domain is DTGVSQNPRHKITKRGQNVTFRCDPISEHNRLYWYRQTLGQGPEFLTYFQNEAQLEKSRLLSDRFSAERPKGSFSTLEIQRTEQGDSAMYLCSSSLAGGNQPQHFGDGTRLSIL.

The V call is TRBV2, the J call TRBJ2-2; no reliable D call. Germline V lookup: CDR1 SNHLY, CDR2 FYNNEI. The CDR3 spans 11 residues. With 7 bases removed from V and 7 bases from J, the gap between germline ends came to 7 bases. As DNA, the CDR3 is TGTGCCAGCAACAATTACGGGGAGCTGTTTTTT. Protein product: CASNNYGELFF.